The clone carrying this TCR beta chain has just a few counts. The target antigen is unknown. J lost 4 bases, V lost 6 bases, and 11 bases had no gene match. The CDR3 loop spans 16 amino acids. Germline V gene lookup returns CDR1 LNHDA and CDR2 SQIVND (reference sequence). This sample was taken from a study of cytomegalovirus exposure and HLA in healthy donors. Vbeta (60) and Jbeta (13) primers were used in the PCR. The assay was immunoSEQ multiplex PCR, and TCRdb's table has in-frame clones only and misses some. The table has under 200,000 clones, around 79% seen once; the top ten hold roughly 2.8%. Study-wide points: In a later analysis, specific HLA alleles were associated with over 15,000 TCR beta sequences at a 0.05 false discovery rate.

The chain carries TRBV19 and TRBJ2-3; 9 nucleotides match TRBD1. The source of this sequence is a middle-aged woman in good health and CMV-seropositive. What was sequenced was PBMCs. The CDR3 reads CASSKGQGSSPDTQYF. The CDR3 region has the DNA TGTGCCAGTAGCAAAGGACAGGGGTCTTCCCCAGATACGCAGTATTTT.